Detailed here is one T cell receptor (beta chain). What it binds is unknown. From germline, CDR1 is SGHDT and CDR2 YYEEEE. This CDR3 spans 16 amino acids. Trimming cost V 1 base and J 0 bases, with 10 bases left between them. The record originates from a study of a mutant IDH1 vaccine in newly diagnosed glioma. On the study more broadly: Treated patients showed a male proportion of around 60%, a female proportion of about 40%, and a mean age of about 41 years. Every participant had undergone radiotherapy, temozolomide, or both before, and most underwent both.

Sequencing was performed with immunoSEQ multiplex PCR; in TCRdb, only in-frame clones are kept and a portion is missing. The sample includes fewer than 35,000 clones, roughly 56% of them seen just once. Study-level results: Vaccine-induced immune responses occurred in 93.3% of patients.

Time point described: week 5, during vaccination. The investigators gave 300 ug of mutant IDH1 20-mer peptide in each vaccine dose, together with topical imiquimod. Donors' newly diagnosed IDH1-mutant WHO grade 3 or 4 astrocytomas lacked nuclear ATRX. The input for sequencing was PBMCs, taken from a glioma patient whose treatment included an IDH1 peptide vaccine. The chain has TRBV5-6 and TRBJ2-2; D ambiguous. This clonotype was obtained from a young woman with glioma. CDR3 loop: CASSLSPTTNTGELFF. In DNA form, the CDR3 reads TGTGCCAGCAGCTTGTCCCCGACAACGAACACCGGGGAGCTGTTTTTT.